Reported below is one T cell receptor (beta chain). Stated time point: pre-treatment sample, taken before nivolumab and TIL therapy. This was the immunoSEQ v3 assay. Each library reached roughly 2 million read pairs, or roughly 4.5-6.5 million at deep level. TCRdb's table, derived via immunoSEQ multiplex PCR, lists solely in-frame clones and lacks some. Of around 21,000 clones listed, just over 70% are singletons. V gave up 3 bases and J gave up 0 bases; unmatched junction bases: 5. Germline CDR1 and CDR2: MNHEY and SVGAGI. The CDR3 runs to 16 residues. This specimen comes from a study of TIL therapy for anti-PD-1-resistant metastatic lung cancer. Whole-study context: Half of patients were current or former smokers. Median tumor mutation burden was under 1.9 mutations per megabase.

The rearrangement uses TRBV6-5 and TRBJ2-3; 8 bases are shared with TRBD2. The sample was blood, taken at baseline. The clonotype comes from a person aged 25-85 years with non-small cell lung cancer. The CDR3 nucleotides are TGTGCCAGCAGTTATGAGGCGGGGGGTAGCACAGATACGCAGTATTTT. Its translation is CASSYEAGGSTDTQYF.